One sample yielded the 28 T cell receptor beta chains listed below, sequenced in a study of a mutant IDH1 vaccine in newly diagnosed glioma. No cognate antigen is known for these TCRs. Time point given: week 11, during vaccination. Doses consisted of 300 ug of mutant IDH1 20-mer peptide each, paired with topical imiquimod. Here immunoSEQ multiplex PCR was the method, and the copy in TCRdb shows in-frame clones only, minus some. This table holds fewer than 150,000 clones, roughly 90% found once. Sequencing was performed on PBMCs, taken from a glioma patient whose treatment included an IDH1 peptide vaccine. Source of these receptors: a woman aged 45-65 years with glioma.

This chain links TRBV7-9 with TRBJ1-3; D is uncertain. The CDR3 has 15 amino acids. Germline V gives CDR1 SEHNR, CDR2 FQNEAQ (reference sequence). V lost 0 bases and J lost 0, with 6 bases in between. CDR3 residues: CASSLAGSSGNTIYF. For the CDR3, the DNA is TGTGCCAGCAGCTTAGCGGGGAGCTCTGGAAACACCATATATTTT.

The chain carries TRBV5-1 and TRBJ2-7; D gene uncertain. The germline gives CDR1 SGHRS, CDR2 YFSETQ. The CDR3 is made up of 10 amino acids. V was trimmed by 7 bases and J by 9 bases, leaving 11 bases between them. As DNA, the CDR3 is TGCGCCAGCCCTACCCCGGGGCAGTACTTC. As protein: CASPTPGQYF.

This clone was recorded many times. The DNA of the CDR3 is TGTGCCAGCAGCCTCGAAGAGCGATCACCCCTCCACTTT. It yields the protein CASSLEERSPLHF. This chain uses TRBV7-9 with TRBJ1-6; D is undetermined. Germline CDR1 and CDR2: SEHNR and FQNEAQ (reference sequence). The CDR3 consists of 13 residues. The V gene lost 5 bases and the J gene lost 10 bases, with 12 bases spanning the gap. Full variable domain (remainder filled in from reference TRBV7-9 and TRBJ1-6): DTGVSQNPRHKITKRGQNVTFRCDPISEHNRLYWYRQTLGQGPEFLTYFQNEAQLEKSRLLSDRFSAERPKGSFSTLEIQRTEQGDSAMYLCASSLEERSPLHFGNGTRLTVT.

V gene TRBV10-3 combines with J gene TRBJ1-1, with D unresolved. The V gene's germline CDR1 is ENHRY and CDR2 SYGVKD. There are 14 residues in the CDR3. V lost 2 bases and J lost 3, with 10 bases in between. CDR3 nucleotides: TGTGCCATCAGTGAGACCCGCGGGGACACTGAAGCTTTCTTT. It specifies CAISETRGDTEAFF.

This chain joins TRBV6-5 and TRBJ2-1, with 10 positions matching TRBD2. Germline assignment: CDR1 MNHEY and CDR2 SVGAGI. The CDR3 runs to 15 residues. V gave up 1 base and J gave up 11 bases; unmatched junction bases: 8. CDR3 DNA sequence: TGTGCCAGCAGTTACTTCGGACTAGCGGTCGATCAGCAGTTCTTC. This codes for CASSYFGLAVDQQFF.

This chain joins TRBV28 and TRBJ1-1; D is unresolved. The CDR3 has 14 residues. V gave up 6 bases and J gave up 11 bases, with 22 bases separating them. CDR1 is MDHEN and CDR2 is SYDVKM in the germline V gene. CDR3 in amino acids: CASSPFQAALKAFF. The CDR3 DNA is TGTGCCAGCAGCCCCTTCCAGGCAGCCTTGAAGGCTTTCTTT.

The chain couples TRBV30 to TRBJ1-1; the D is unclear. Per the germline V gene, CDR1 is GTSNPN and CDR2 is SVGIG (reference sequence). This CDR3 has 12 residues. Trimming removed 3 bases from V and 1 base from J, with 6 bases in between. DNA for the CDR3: TGTGCCTGGAGGAGGGAGAACACTGAAGCTTTCTTT. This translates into CAWRRENTEAFF.

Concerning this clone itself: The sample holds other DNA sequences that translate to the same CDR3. The CDR3 nucleotides are TGTGCCAGCAGTGACAGGGGAGGGCAGCCCCAGCATTTT. This encodes CASSDRGGQPQHF. The rearrangement uses TRBV2 and TRBJ1-5, with D possibly matching TRBD1 (6 bases). This CDR3 comprises 13 residues. Trimming pared 3 bases from V and 7 bases from J, leaving 10 bases between. The germline V gene has CDR1 SNHLY and CDR2 FYNNEI.

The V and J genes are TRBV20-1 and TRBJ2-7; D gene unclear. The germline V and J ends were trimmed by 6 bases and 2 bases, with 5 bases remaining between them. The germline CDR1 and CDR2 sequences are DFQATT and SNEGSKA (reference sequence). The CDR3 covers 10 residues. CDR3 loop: CSAWAYEQYF. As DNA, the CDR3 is TGCAGTGCGTGGGCCTACGAGCAGTACTTC.

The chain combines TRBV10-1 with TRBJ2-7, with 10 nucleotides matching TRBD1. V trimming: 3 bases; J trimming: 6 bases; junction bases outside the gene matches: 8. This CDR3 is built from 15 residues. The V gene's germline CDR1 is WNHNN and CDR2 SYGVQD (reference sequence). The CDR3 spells CASSDPTDRGREQYF. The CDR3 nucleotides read TGCGCCAGCAGTGACCCCACTGACAGGGGGCGCGAGCAGTACTTC.

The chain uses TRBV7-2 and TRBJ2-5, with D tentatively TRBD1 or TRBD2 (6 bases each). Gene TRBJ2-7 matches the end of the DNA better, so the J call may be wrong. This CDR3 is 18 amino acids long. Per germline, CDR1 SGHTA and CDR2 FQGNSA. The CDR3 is CASSEREVVGGARYEQYF. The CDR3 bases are TGTGCCAGCAGCGAGAGAGAGGTGGTGGGGGGCGCGAGGTACGAGCAGTACTTC.

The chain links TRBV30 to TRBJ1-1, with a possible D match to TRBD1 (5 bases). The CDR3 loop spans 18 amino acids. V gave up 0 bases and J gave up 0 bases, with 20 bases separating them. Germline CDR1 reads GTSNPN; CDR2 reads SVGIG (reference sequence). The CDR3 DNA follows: TGTGCCTGGAGTGTACTCTGGAGCGGGACGGAGATGAACACTGAAGCTTTCTTT. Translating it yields CAWSVLWSGTEMNTEAFF.

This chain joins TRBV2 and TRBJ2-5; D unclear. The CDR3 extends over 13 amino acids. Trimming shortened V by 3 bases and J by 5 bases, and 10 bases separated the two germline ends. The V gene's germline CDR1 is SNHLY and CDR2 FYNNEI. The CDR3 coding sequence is TGTGCCAGCAGTGATACGGACGGGGAGACCCAGTACTTC. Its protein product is CASSDTDGETQYF.

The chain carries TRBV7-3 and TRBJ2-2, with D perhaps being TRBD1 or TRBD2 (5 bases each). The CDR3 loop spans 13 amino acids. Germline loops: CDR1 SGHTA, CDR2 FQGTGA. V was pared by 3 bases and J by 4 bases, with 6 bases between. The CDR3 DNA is TGTGCCAGCAGCTTGGGACCCACCGGGGAGCTGTTTTTT. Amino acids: CASSLGPTGELFF.

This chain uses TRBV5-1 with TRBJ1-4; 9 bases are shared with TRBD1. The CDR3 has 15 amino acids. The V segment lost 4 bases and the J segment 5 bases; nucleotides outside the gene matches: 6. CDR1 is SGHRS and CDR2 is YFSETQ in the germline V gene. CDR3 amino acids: CASSKYGTGNEKLFF. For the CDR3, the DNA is TGCGCCAGCAGCAAATACGGGACAGGGAATGAAAAACTGTTTTTT.

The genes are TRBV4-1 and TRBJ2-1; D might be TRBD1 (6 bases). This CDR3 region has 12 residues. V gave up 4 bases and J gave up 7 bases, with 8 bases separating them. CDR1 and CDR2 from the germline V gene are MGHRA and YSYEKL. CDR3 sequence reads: CASSRRGNEQFF. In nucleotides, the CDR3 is TGCGCCAGCAGCCGCAGGGGAAATGAGCAGTTCTTC.

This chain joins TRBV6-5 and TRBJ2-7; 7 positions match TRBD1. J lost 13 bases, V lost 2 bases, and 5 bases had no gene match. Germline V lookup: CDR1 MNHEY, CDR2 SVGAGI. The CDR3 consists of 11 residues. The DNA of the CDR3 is TGTGCCAGCAGTTACGGGACAGCCCTATACTTC. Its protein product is CASSYGTALYF.

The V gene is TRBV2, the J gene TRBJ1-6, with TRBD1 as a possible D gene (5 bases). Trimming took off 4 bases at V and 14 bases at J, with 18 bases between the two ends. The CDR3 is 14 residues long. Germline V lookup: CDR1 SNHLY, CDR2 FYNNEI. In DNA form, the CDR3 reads TGTGCCAGCAGTGGGGACGGGGAACTCGGGGCCCTCCACTTT. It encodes CASSGDGELGALHF.

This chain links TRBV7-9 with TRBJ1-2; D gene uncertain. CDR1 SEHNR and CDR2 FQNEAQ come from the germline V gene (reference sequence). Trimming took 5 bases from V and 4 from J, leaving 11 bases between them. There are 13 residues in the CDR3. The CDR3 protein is CASSPRATYGYTF. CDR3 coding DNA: TGTGCCAGCAGCCCCCGGGCGACCTATGGCTACACCTTC.

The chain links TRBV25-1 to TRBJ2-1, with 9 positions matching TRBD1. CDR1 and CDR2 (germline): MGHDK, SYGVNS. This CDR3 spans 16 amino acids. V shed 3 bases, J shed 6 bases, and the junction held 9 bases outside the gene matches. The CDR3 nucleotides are TGTGCCAGCAGTGATACACAGGGGGCCCATTCCAATGAGCAGTTCTTC. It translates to CASSDTQGAHSNEQFF.

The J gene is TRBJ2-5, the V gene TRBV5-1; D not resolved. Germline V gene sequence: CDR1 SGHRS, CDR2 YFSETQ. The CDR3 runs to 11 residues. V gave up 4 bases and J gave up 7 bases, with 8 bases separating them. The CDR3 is CASSLEGTQYF. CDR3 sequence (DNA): TGCGCCAGCAGCCTGGAAGGGACCCAGTACTTC.

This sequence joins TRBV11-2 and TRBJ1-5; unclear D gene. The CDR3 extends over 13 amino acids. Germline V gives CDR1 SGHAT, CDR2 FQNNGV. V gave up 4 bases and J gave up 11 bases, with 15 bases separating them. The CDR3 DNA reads TGTGCCAGCAGCTCAGACCCAACGAGGGCCCAGCATTTT. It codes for CASSSDPTRAQHF.

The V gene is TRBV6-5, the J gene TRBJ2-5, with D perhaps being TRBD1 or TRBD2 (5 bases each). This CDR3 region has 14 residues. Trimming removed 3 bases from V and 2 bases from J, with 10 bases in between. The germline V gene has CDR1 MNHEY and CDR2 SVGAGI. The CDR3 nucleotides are TGTGCCAGCAGTTATCACGGGGCACAAGAGACCCAGTACTTC. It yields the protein CASSYHGAQETQYF.

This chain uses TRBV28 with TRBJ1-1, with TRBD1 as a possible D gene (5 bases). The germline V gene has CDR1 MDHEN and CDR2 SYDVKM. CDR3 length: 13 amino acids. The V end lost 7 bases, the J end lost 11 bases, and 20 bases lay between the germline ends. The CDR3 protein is CASTTPPGLRAFF. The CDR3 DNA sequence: TGTGCCAGCACCACCCCCCCAGGGCTGAGGGCTTTCTTT.

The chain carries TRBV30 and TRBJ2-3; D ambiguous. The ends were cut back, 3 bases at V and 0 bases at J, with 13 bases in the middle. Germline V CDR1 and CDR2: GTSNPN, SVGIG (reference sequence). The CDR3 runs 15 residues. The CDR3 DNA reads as TGTGCCTGGAGGCCCACGACGACTAGCACAGATACGCAGTATTTT. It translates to CAWRPTTTSTDTQYF.

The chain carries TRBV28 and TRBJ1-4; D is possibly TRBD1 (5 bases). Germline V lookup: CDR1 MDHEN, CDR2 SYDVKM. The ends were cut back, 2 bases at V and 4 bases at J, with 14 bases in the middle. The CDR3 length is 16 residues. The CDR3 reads CASSLGRTGLNEKLFF. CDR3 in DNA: TGTGCCAGCAGTTTAGGGCGGACGGGGCTTAATGAAAAACTGTTTTTT.

The CDR3 DNA sequence: TGTGCCTGGAGAGGATCCAACTATGGCTACACCTTC. The encoded protein is CAWRGSNYGYTF. The chain employs TRBV30 and TRBJ1-2, with D uncertain. Germline V gives CDR1 GTSNPN, CDR2 SVGIG (reference sequence). This CDR3 is 12 amino acids long. Between the trimmed V and J ends, which lost 3 bases and 2 bases, there was a span of 7 bases.

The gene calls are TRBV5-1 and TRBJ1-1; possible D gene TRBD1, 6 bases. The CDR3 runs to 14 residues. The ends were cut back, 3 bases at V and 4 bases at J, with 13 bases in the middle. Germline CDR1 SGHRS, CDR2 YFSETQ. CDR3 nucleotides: TGCGCCAGCAGCTCTTCAGGGGAGGGCACTGAAGCTTTCTTT. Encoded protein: CASSSSGEGTEAFF.